Shown below are 18 T cell receptor beta chains from a single sample sequenced in a study of T cell repertoires in cytomegalovirus infection. Via MiXCR, TCRdb re-called the reads, giving one row per CDR3 protein. The sample has a few hundred thousand distinct CDR3 sequences; around 9% are singletons. Material for sequencing was PBMCs. These receptors were collected from a human donor in good health (CMV status not recorded). Some clones in this sample may be carry-over from other donors' samples.

This clonotype was counted many times. V gene TRBV12-3 or TRBV12-4 combines with J gene TRBJ1-4; D gene ambiguous. Trimming pared 4 bases from V and 0 bases from J, leaving 9 bases between. The CDR3 is 15 amino acids. The chain's CDR3 is CASSYDGSTNEKLFF. CDR3 DNA: TGTGCCAGCAGTTACGACGGTTCAACTAATGAAAAACTGTTTTTT.

Turning to this clonotype: A much larger clone differs from this one at a single base, so this may be a read error. V gene TRBV7-8 combines with J gene TRBJ1-2; TRBD1 agrees at 12 bases. Germline V gives CDR1 SGHVS, CDR2 FQNEAQ. This CDR3 has 15 residues. The CDR3 DNA reads TGTACCAGCAGCCCCCGGGACAGGGGGCTAATTGGCTACACCTTC. Protein product: CTSSPRDRGLIGYTF. The full variable domain, completed using reference TRBV7-8 and TRBJ1-2, is GAGVSQSPRYKVAKRGQDVALRCDPISGHVSLFWYQQALGQGPEFLTYFQNEAQLDKSGLPSDRFFAERPEGSVSTLKIQRTQQEDSAVYLCTSSPRDRGLIGYTFGSGTRLTVV.

In the case of this clonotype: Just one base apart from a much larger clone, this may be a read error. The chain joins TRBV9 to TRBJ2-7; possible D gene TRBD2, 7 bases. Germline values: CDR1 SGDLS, CDR2 YYNGEE. The CDR3 covers 14 residues. The V end lost 3 bases, the J end lost 2 bases, and 12 bases lay between the germline ends. As DNA, the CDR3 is TGTGCCAGCAGCGAGGGGGGGTCTACCTACGAGCAGTACTTC. Translation: CASSEGGSTYEQYF.

This clonotype was detected many times. The chain uses TRBV19 and TRBJ1-1; the match to TRBD1 covers 10 bases. CDR1 and CDR2 from the germline V gene are LNHDA and SQIVND (reference sequence). The CDR3 consists of 17 residues. V dropped 6 bases and J dropped 4; count of bases not matched to a gene: 14. The CDR3 region has the DNA TGTGCCAGTAGCACCACAAGACAGGGGGCGCGCGGCACTGAAGCTTTCTTT. Amino acid sequence: CASSTTRQGARGTEAFF.

This clonotype was observed a handful of times. Compared with germline, one end of the junction differs, possibly owing to a read error. This rearrangement joins TRBV20-1 to TRBJ2-7; D could derive from TRBD1 or TRBD2 (6 bases each). CDR3 length: 12 residues. Germline CDR1 DFQATT, CDR2 SNEGSKA (reference sequence). The CDR3 loop is CSPRGANDEQYF. CDR3 nucleotide sequence: TGCAGTCCTAGGGGGGCAAACGACGAGCAGTACTTC.

This clonotype turned up a few times. J is TRBJ1-4 and V is TRBV20-1; unclear D gene. Trimming left V 0 bases short and J 0 bases short, with 17 bases between. The length of the CDR3 is 18 residues. Germline CDR1 and CDR2: DFQATT and SNEGSKA (reference sequence). Here the CDR3 reads CSAREMGLLGATNEKLFF. The CDR3 DNA reads as TGCAGTGCTAGAGAGATGGGCTTACTAGGTGCAACTAATGAAAAACTGTTTTTT.

This clonotype was counted many times. The V and J genes are TRBV7-2 and TRBJ1-1; weak D call: TRBD1 (6 bases). The CDR3 is made up of 13 amino acids. Germline V gene data show CDR1 as SGHTA and CDR2 as FQGNSA. V was trimmed by 6 bases and J by 4 bases, leaving 12 bases between them. The CDR3 sequence is CASSQGGSTEAFF. In DNA, the CDR3 is TGTGCCAGCAGTCAAGGGGGGAGCACTGAAGCTTTCTTT.

This clonotype was counted many times. The chain joins TRBV7-2 to TRBJ2-3, with D perhaps matching TRBD1 (6 bases). The CDR3 runs to 16 residues. The ends were cut back, 5 bases at V and 2 bases at J, with 17 bases in the middle. Germline V gene lookup returns CDR1 SGHTA and CDR2 FQGNSA. CDR3 sequence: CASSRGRGGHTDTQYF. In DNA form, the CDR3 reads TGTGCCAGCAGCAGGGGCCGTGGGGGCCACACAGATACGCAGTATTTT.

This clonotype was seen ten or more times. The rearrangement joins TRBV6-1 to TRBJ2-2, with D perhaps matching TRBD2 (5 bases). The CDR3 consists of 14 residues. Trimming stripped 3 bases from V and 4 bases from J, with 9 bases between. CDR1 is MNHNS and CDR2 is SASEGT in the germline V gene. CDR3 bases: TGTGCCAGCAGTGACTCGGGGAGCACCGGGGAGCTGTTTTTT. This encodes CASSDSGSTGELFF.

At least ten counts were recorded for this clonotype. V and J are TRBV7-2 and TRBJ1-1; D gene uncertain. Trimming cost V 1 base and J 0 bases, with 12 bases left between them. The CDR3 length is 16 residues. Germline V gene data show CDR1 as SGHTA and CDR2 as FQGNSA. DNA for the CDR3: TGTGCCAGCAGCTTAGATGGTCCAGTCTTGAACACTGAAGCTTTCTTT. Its protein product is CASSLDGPVLNTEAFF. The whole variable domain, remainder taken from reference TRBV7-2 and TRBJ1-1, is GAGVSQSPSNKVTEKGKDVELRCDPISGHTALYWYRQSLGQGLEFLIYFQGNSAPDKSGLPSDRFSAERTGGSVSTLTIQRTQQEDSAVYLCASSLDGPVLNTEAFFGQGTRLTVV.

The sample holds many counts of this clonotype. The rearrangement uses TRBV5-5 and TRBJ2-3; D possibly corresponds to TRBD1 (6 bases). The length of the CDR3 is 16 residues. Trimming cost V 4 bases and J 3 bases, with 18 bases left between them. Germline CDR1 reads SGHKS; CDR2 reads YYEKEE (reference sequence). The CDR3 here is CASSVEDRLGTDTQYF. CDR3 nucleotide sequence: TGTGCCAGCAGCGTGGAAGACAGGTTGGGGACAGATACGCAGTATTTT.

The chain employs TRBV10-3 and TRBJ2-5; D is possibly TRBD1 (6 bases). The germline gives CDR1 ENHRY, CDR2 SYGVKD. The CDR3 totals 14 residues. V was pared by 2 bases and J by 5 bases, with 12 bases between. In nucleotides, the CDR3 is TGTGCCATCAGTGAGAGGGGGAACCGCGAGACCCAGTACTTC. Encoded protein: CAISERGNRETQYF.

Ten or more counts support this clonotype. This rearrangement joins TRBV12-3 or TRBV12-4 to TRBJ1-5; D is undetermined. This CDR3 is 13 amino acids long. The V gene lost 6 bases and the J gene lost 0 bases, with 6 bases spanning the gap. The DNA of the CDR3 is TGTGCCAGCAGCTTAAATAGCAATCAGCCCCAGCATTTT. This gives the protein CASSLNSNQPQHF.

V and J are TRBV5-1 and TRBJ2-3, with D unclear. CDR1 is SGHRS and CDR2 is YFSETQ in the germline V gene. This CDR3 has 15 residues. Deletions cut 1 base from V and 1 base from J, with 10 bases between. CDR3 region: CASSLTVPRTDTQYF. The CDR3 bases are TGCGCCAGCAGCTTGACAGTTCCCCGCACAGATACGCAGTATTTT.

The table lists this clonotype with many counts. The V gene is TRBV7-2, the J gene TRBJ1-4, with 10 bases fitting TRBD1. The ends lost 6 bases at V and 13 bases at J; junction bases unmatched: 14. This CDR3 spans 15 amino acids. Germline V gives CDR1 SGHTA, CDR2 FQGNSA. The CDR3: CASSSAGTGAVRLFF. The CDR3, as DNA: TGTGCCAGCAGTTCTGCCGGGACAGGGGCCGTAAGACTGTTTTTT.

In its sample, this clonotype was seen many times. V usage is TRBV7-6 and J usage is TRBJ2-2, with 10 bases fitting TRBD1. This CDR3 has 15 residues. Per germline, CDR1 SGHVS and CDR2 FNYEAQ. J gave up 8 bases and V 6 bases, and 9 bases lay outside the gene matches. The CDR3 loop is CASRPGTGVSGELFF. CDR3 DNA: TGTGCCAGCAGACCCGGGACAGGGGTTTCGGGGGAGCTGTTTTTT.

There are many counts of this clonotype. The gene calls are TRBV20-1 and TRBJ2-7; 9 nucleotides line up with TRBD2. Germline trimming cut 5 bases from V and 4 bases from J; bases unmatched to any gene: 6. Germline-derived CDR1 and CDR2 are DFQATT and SNEGSKA (reference sequence). The CDR3 length is 13 residues. Here the CDR3 reads CSAQLAGIYEQYF. The DNA for the CDR3 is TGCAGTGCTCAACTAGCGGGTATTTACGAGCAGTACTTC.

This clonotype was seen a few times. CDR3 in amino acids: CSADWINEQFF. The CDR3 DNA reads as TGCAGTGCTGACTGGATCAATGAGCAGTTCTTC. The J gene is TRBJ2-1, the V gene TRBV20-1; D not certain. Trimming shortened V by 5 bases and J by 6 bases, and 8 bases separated the two germline ends. Germline CDR1 DFQATT, CDR2 SNEGSKA (reference sequence). The CDR3 is 11 residues long.